The clone carrying this TCR beta chain has at least ten counts. TCRdb processed the RT-PCR reads anew with MiXCR; each CDR3 protein has one entry. The sample consists of about 680,000 distinct CDR3 sequences, around 14% of them appearing once. Between the trimmed V and J ends, which lost 5 bases and 5 bases, there was a span of 15 bases. The CDR3 is 14 amino acids. Germline assignment: CDR1 MNHEY and CDR2 SVGAGI. The TCR was taken from a female donor in good health, serving as a healthy control. Specimen: memory CD4+ T cells from blood. The rearrangement uses TRBV6-5 and TRBJ2-5, with a tentative D call TRBD1 (6 bases). The CDR3 DNA reads as TGTGCCAGCAGTCGCGGACAGAGTAGGGAGACCCAGTACTTC. Its protein product is CASSRGQSRETQYF.